Listed here is a single TCR beta chain. The target antigen is unknown. A second PCR, run for roughly 7 to 11 cycles, used a sample-barcoded 5' primer plus a J-beta primer mix. TCRdb used MiXCR to reprocess the 5' RACE reads, holding one entry per CDR3 protein. The sample consists of 1.4 million to 1.5 million distinct CDR3 sequences, 42% of them appearing once. V was pared by 6 bases and J by 5 bases, with 10 bases of the junction left unmatched. Germline V gives CDR1 ENHRY, CDR2 SYGVKD. This CDR3 has 14 residues. The data originate from a study of blood T cells in healthy people across ages. Points from the study as a whole: As age increased, TCR beta diversity per million T cells fell in a roughly linear fashion.

The sample taken for sequencing was blood. This TCR was recovered from a woman under 30 in good health. The gene calls are TRBV10-3 and TRBJ2-7, with 7 bases lining up with TRBD1. The CDR3 DNA is TGTGCCATCAGAGATGGACAGGCGACGAACGAGCAGTACTTC. It is translated as CAIRDGQATNEQYF.